The rows below give T cell receptor beta chains drawn from one sample of a study of T cell responses to AZD1222 COVID-19 vaccine. Here immunoSEQ multiplex PCR was the method, and the copy in TCRdb shows in-frame clones only, minus some. The sample records around 100,000 clones, 80% to 90% being singletons. The input for sequencing was peripheral blood, taken on day 0 of AZD1222 vaccination. The receptors derive from an adult in good health. The CDR3 runs from the conserved cysteine through the conserved F or W. The D gene is left open where the match is weak. Clone size appears in some rows only: once, few, many, or a class for an expanded clone.

V	D	J	size	CDR3	DNA
TRBV10-3	TRBD1	TRBJ2-3	.	CAISAGGAGTDTQYF	TGTGCCATCAGCGCAGGGGGCGCGGGCACAGATACGCAGTATTTT
TRBV29-1	.	TRBJ1-1	.	CSVDRSNTEAFF	TGCAGCGTTGACAGATCGAACACTGAAGCTTTCTTT
TRBV5-6	TRBD1	TRBJ1-1	.	CASSYRGEAFF	TGTGCCAGCAGCTACAGGGGGGAAGCTTTCTTT
TRBV18	.	TRBJ1-6	.	CASSPNTGSYNSPLHF	TGTGCCAGCTCCCCAAACACAGGGAGCTATAATTCACCCCTCCACTTT
TRBV30	TRBD2	TRBJ2-7	.	CAWSFSGSSPEQYF	TGTGCCTGGAGTTTTAGCGGGAGTAGTCCCGAGCAGTACTTC
TRBV29-1	TRBD1	TRBJ2-7	once	CSVGQGASYEQYF	TGCAGCGTCGGACAGGGGGCTTCCTACGAGCAGTACTTC
TRBV29-1	.	TRBJ1-2	.	CSVAGGEGDGYTF	TGCAGCGTTGCCGGAGGGGAGGGAGATGGCTACACCTTC
TRBV5-6	.	TRBJ2-7	once	CASSLVAGRDRYEQYF	TGTGCCAGCAGCTTGGTCGCGGGGCGCGACCGGTACGAGCAGTACTTC
TRBV3-1/TRBV3-2	.	TRBJ1-6	.	CASSQAAGYNSPLHF	TGTGCCAGCAGCCAAGCGGCAGGCTATAATTCACCCCTCCACTTT
TRBV5-1	.	TRBJ2-1	.	CASSSVGGTYNEQFF	TGCGCCAGCAGTTCCGTAGGGGGGACCTACAATGAGCAGTTCTTC
TRBV12-3/TRBV12-4	.	TRBJ1-2	.	CASSFPGNYGYTF	TGTGCCAGCAGTTTTCCAGGAAATTATGGCTACACCTTC
TRBV6-5	.	TRBJ1-1	.	CASSYGTEAFF	TGTGCCAGCAGTTACGGGACTGAAGCTTTCTTT
TRBV30	.	TRBJ1-6	.	CAWSITANSPLHF	TGTGCCTGGAGTATCACAGCCAATTCACCCCTCCACTTT
TRBV2	.	TRBJ1-5	.	CASSEEGAGNQPQHF	TGTGCCAGCAGTGAAGAGGGCGCGGGGAATCAGCCCCAGCATTTT
TRBV6-1	.	TRBJ2-5	few	CASSEILLSQYF	TGTGCCAGCAGTGAGATTTTACTATCCCAGTACTTC
TRBV7-9	.	TRBJ1-3	.	CASRAEGNTIYF	TGTGCCAGCAGAGCGGAGGGGAACACCATATATTTT
TRBV2	.	TRBJ2-1	.	CASSRTRESYNEQFF	TGTGCCAGCAGTCGGACCCGGGAGTCCTACAATGAGCAGTTCTTC
TRBV24-1	.	TRBJ1-5	.	CATSDRGTDKPQHF	TGTGCCACCAGTGATCGAGGGACGGACAAACCCCAGCATTTT
TRBV3-1/TRBV3-2	.	TRBJ1-2	.	CASSHVPMGERSSDGYTF	TGTGCCAGCAGCCACGTTCCAATGGGGGAGAGGTCTAGCGATGGCTACACCTTC
TRBV3-1/TRBV3-2	.	TRBJ1-6	.	CASSHSRTANSPLHF	TGTGCCAGCAGCCATAGCAGGACGGCGAATTCACCCCTCCACTTT
TRBV4-1	.	TRBJ2-6	.	CASSQEGSSGANVLTF	TGCGCCAGCAGCCAAGAAGGGTCGTCTGGGGCCAACGTCCTGACTTTC
TRBV19	TRBD1	TRBJ1-4	.	CASSIGQEGEKLFF	TGTGCCAGTAGTATCGGACAGGAAGGTGAAAAACTGTTTTTT
TRBV10-3	TRBD1	TRBJ2-7	.	CAISDILQGSEYEQYF	TGTGCCATCAGTGACATTTTACAGGGGTCAGAGTACGAGCAGTACTTC
TRBV5-4	.	TRBJ2-1	.	CASTRGISSYNEQFF	TGTGCCAGCACCCGGGGGATTAGCTCCTACAATGAGCAGTTCTTC
TRBV10-3	.	TRBJ2-7	.	CAISESQGRYF	TGTGCCATCAGTGAGTCCCAGGGACGGTACTTC
TRBV19	.	TRBJ1-2	.	CASSILGEHGYTF	TGTGCCAGTAGTATTCTAGGGGAGCATGGCTACACCTTC
TRBV11-2	.	TRBJ1-1	.	CASSFPKSGTEAFF	TGTGCCAGCAGCTTCCCGAAAAGCGGCACTGAAGCTTTCTTT
TRBV29-1	TRBD2	TRBJ2-3	.	CSVPRGLASLTDTQYF	TGCAGCGTTCCTAGGGGACTAGCCTCGCTAACAGATACGCAGTATTTT
TRBV11-2	.	TRBJ2-7	few	CASRPTLQGHEQYF	TGTGCCAGCAGACCTACCCTGCAGGGGCACGAGCAGTACTTC
TRBV7-9	.	TRBJ2-7	.	CASSSAPSSDEQYF	TGTGCCAGCAGCTCAGCTCCTAGCTCGGACGAGCAGTACTTC
TRBV18	.	TRBJ1-1	.	CASSPNHASNTEAFF	TGTGCCAGCTCACCAAACCACGCTTCTAACACTGAAGCTTTCTTT
TRBV5-6	TRBD1	TRBJ2-5	.	CASSYNRLGQGGETQYF	TGTGCCAGCAGCTATAATCGCCTAGGACAGGGTGGAGAGACCCAGTACTTC
TRBV7-2	.	TRBJ1-4	once	CASSLDKGGYEKLFF	TGTGCCAGCAGCTTAGACAAGGGAGGGTATGAAAAACTGTTTTTT
TRBV10-3	TRBD2	TRBJ2-7	.	CAISPSSGSFYEQYF	TGTGCCATCAGCCCCTCTAGCGGGAGTTTCTACGAGCAGTACTTC
TRBV6-5	.	TRBJ1-1	once	CASSLGQMNTEAFF	TGTGCCAGCAGTTTAGGACAGATGAACACTGAAGCTTTCTTT
TRBV5-6	.	TRBJ2-5	.	CASSLRTNQETQYF	TGTGCCAGCAGCTTGAGGACCAACCAAGAGACCCAGTACTTC
TRBV4-3	.	TRBJ2-3	.	CASSQEDQRTTQYF	TGCGCCAGCAGCCAAGAGGACCAACGCACTACGCAGTATTTT
TRBV7-9	.	TRBJ1-2	.	CASNRIGAEGYTF	TGTGCCAGCAACCGCATAGGGGCAGAGGGCTACACCTTC
TRBV18	.	TRBJ2-7	.	CASSLADGPYEQYF	TGTGCCAGCTCCCTGGCGGACGGCCCCTACGAGCAGTACTTC
TRBV7-2	.	TRBJ2-1	.	CASSLKDGRYNEQFF	TGTGCCAGCAGCTTAAAAGACGGGAGATACAATGAGCAGTTCTTC
TRBV23-1	.	TRBJ1-6	.	CASSVREANSPLHF	TGCGCCAGCAGTGTCAGGGAGGCGAATTCACCCCTCCACTTT
TRBV5-1	TRBD2	TRBJ2-2	.	CASSYTPSTSGRGAGELFF	TGCGCCAGCAGTTACACTCCTTCGACTAGCGGGAGAGGAGCCGGGGAGCTGTTTTTT
TRBV4-1	.	TRBJ2-7	.	CASSQGETTYEQYF	TGCGCCAGCAGCCAAGGGGAAACGACTTACGAGCAGTACTTC
TRBV4-3	.	TRBJ1-2	.	CASSLESDSPFGYTF	TGCGCCAGCAGCCTGGAGTCCGATTCCCCGTTCGGCTACACCTTC
TRBV6-6	.	TRBJ1-5	.	CASSLTRDTYQPQHF	TGTGCCAGCAGTCTAACCCGGGACACCTATCAGCCCCAGCATTTT
TRBV7-3	.	TRBJ2-1	.	CASSPEGAPNEQFF	TGTGCCAGCAGCCCAGAGGGAGCTCCCAATGAGCAGTTCTTC
TRBV6-5	TRBD1	TRBJ1-2	.	CASSYPRTGGNYGYTF	TGTGCCAGCAGTTACCCTCGGACAGGGGGAAACTATGGCTACACCTTC
TRBV28	TRBD1	TRBJ1-2	.	CASSLSSRGQSGYTF	TGTGCCAGCAGTTTATCGTCCAGGGGGCAGAGTGGCTACACCTTC
TRBV11-2	.	TRBJ2-2	.	CASSLRVGTGELFF	TGTGCCAGCAGCTTAAGGGTCGGTACCGGGGAGCTGTTTTTT
TRBV6-5	.	TRBJ2-7	once	CASSRGLAYEQYF	TGTGCCAGCAGCCGGGGGTTAGCCTACGAGCAGTACTTC
TRBV7-9	TRBD1	TRBJ1-2	.	CASIDDRVSGYTF	TGTGCCAGCATCGATGACAGGGTGTCTGGCTACACCTTC
TRBV6-5	.	TRBJ1-2	.	CASSYSKGTSYGYTF	TGTGCCAGCAGTTACTCGAAAGGGACCTCGTATGGCTACACCTTC
TRBV3-1/TRBV3-2	TRBD1	TRBJ2-2	once	CASSQGTAIVGELFF	TGTGCCAGCAGCCAGGGGACAGCCATCGTCGGGGAGCTGTTTTTT
TRBV19	.	TRBJ1-2	once	CASKGGGTLANYGYTF	TGTGCCAGTAAAGGGGGTGGCACACTAGCTAACTATGGCTACACCTTC
TRBV10-2	TRBD2	TRBJ2-1	.	CASLQGTGGPGEQFF	TGCGCCAGCCTACAGGGAACGGGAGGGCCTGGTGAGCAGTTCTTC
TRBV12-5	.	TRBJ2-7	many	CASGLGPAEQYF	TGTGCTAGTGGTTTGGGGCCGGCAGAGCAGTACTTC
TRBV11-2	TRBD2	TRBJ2-3	.	CASTKAGGRGADTQYF	TGTGCCAGCACCAAGGCGGGAGGCAGGGGTGCAGATACGCAGTATTTT
TRBV7-6	.	TRBJ2-7	.	CASSLGGSGSSYEQYF	TGTGCCAGCAGCTTAGGTGGTAGCGGTAGCTCCTACGAGCAGTACTTC
TRBV18	.	TRBJ1-5	once	CASSPGVAGNQPQHF	TGTGCCAGCTCACCCGGGGTGGCGGGCAATCAGCCCCAGCATTTT